Only a few counts were recorded for the clone carrying this TCR beta chain. The sample is drawn from a study of shared clonotypes between healthy human individuals. Genomic DNA belonging to each subset was distributed in equal measure over several immunoSEQ plates. Some clones are missing from TCRdb's copy, which holds only in-frame ones; the method was immunoSEQ multiplex PCR. Of around 600,000 clones listed, roughly 96% are singletons. The CDR3 sequence is 15 residues long. Trimming stripped 1 base from V and 5 bases from J, with 12 bases between. CDR1 is SEHNR, CDR2 FQNEAQ, per germline (reference sequence). CD8 cells regarded as naive lacked CD45RO, were positively chosen for CCR7, and omitted terminally differentiated effector memory CD45RA+ cells.

This chain links TRBV7-9 with TRBJ1-5; D is undetermined. This clonotype was sampled from a young woman in good health. Sequenced input: naive CD8+ T cells sorted from blood. The CDR3 coding sequence is TGTGCCAGCAGCTTAGGGGTTGGCACCGATCAGCCCCAGCATTTT. This translates into CASSLGVGTDQPQHF.